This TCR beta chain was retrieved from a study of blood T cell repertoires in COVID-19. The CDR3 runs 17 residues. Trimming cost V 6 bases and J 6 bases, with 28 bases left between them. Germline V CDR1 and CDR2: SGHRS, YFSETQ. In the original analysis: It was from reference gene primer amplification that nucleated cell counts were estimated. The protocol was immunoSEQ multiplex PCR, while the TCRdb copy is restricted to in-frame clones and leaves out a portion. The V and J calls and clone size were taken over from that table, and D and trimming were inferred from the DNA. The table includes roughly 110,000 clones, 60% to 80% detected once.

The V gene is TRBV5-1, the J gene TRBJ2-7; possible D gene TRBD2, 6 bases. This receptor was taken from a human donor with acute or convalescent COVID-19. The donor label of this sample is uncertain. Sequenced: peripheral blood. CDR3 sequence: CASNPLPPGPGDSEQYV. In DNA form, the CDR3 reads TGCGCCAGCAATCCCCTACCCCCGGGACCCGGGGACTCCGAGCAGTACGTC.